Below are 17 T cell receptor beta chains sequenced from a single sample in a study of PD-1 blockade in classical Hodgkin lymphoma (dated by TCRdb to 2018 to 2021). Libraries were built with the immunoSEQ multiplex PCR assay. This is the immuneACCESS table as TCRdb keeps it, with only in-frame sequences that have V and J called. A part of the clones is gone; compared with another copy, unresolved V genes explain less than half, and the rest is unexplained. Within this sample are fewer than 110,000 clones, with around 89% of them counted one time only. Under 8% of the sample lies in the top ten. The time point label of this sample denotes: cycle 2 day 1 (C2D1) of nivolumab. Every trial patient had relapsed after autologous stem cell transplantation, and cohorts A, B and C differed in prior brentuximab vedotin exposure. The sequenced sample was peripheral blood mononuclear cells (PBMCs), obtained before the second cycle of nivolumab. These receptors all stem from a human donor with classical Hodgkin lymphoma.

This clone was recorded a few times. The chain couples TRBV5-1 to TRBJ2-3; D remains unclear. CDR3 size: 14 residues. The germline V and J ends were trimmed by 1 base and 1 base, with 7 bases remaining between them. Germline V gene sequence: CDR1 SGHRS, CDR2 YFSETQ. The CDR3 loop is CASSLRQRTDTQYF. As DNA, the CDR3 is TGCGCCAGCAGCTTGCGGCAGCGCACAGATACGCAGTATTTT.

The V call is TRBV4-3, the J call TRBJ1-5; no clear D. The CDR3 runs to 13 residues. Looked up from germline, CDR1 is LGHNA and CDR2 is YSLEER. Trimming cost V 0 bases and J 7 bases, with 7 bases left between them. CDR3 loop: CASSQDLGQPQHF. The CDR3 DNA reads TGCGCCAGCAGCCAAGATTTAGGACAGCCCCAGCATTTT.

The chain uses TRBV29-1 and TRBJ2-5; TRBD2 aligns across 13 bases. CDR1 is SQVTM, CDR2 ANQGSEA, per germline. V lost 6 bases and J lost 5; bases outside the gene matches: 6. The CDR3 runs to 14 residues. DNA for the CDR3: TGCAGCGTGACCGGACTAGCGGGGGTCGAGACCCAGTACTTC. It codes for CSVTGLAGVETQYF.

The gene calls are TRBV2 and TRBJ2-1, with 10 bases aligning to TRBD2. J was trimmed by 8 bases and V by 3 bases; bases with no gene match: 4. The germline CDR1 and CDR2 sequences are SNHLY and FYNNEI. The CDR3 is made up of 14 amino acids. CDR3 in DNA: TGTGCCAGCAGTGAGAGCGGGGGGGCCGATGAGCAGTTCTTC. Protein product: CASSESGGADEQFF.

V and J are TRBV4-3 and TRBJ2-4; D is perhaps TRBD2 (5 bases). With 0 bases removed from V and 8 bases from J, the gap between germline ends came to 11 bases. Germline V gives CDR1 LGHNA, CDR2 YSLEER. This CDR3 has 14 amino acids. The CDR3 DNA reads TGCGCCAGCAGCCAAGATCGGGAAGAATACATTCAGTACTTC. It specifies CASSQDREEYIQYF.

The CDR3 DNA sequence: TGTGCCTGCAGAATGTCCGGGGATATTGAAGCTTTCTTT. Its protein is CACRMSGDIEAFF. The gene calls are TRBV30 and TRBJ1-1; the D is unclear. The CDR3 covers 13 residues. The V and J ends lost 6 bases and 7 bases respectively, with 18 bases between them. In germline, CDR1 is GTSNPN, CDR2 SVGIG (reference sequence). The complete variable domain, with remaining parts taken from reference TRBV30 and TRBJ1-1, reads SQTIHQWPATLVQPVGSPLSLECTVEGTSNPNLYWYRQAAGRGLQLLFYSVGIGQISSEVPQNLSASRPQDRQFILSSKKLLLSDSGFYLCACRMSGDIEAFFGQGTRLTVV.

The rearrangement links TRBV12-5 to TRBJ1-5; a possible D gene is TRBD1 (5 bases). Germline assignment: CDR1 LGHNT and CDR2 FRNRAP. Trimming took 1 base from V and 7 from J, leaving 11 bases between them. The CDR3 runs 14 residues. DNA of the CDR3: TGTGCTAGTGGTTTGGGGACACCCAACCAGCCCCAGCATTTT. Residues: CASGLGTPNQPQHF. Using reference TRBV12-5 and TRBJ1-5 for the parts outside the CDR3, the full variable domain is DARVTQTPRHKVTEMGQEVTMRCQPILGHNTVFWYRQTMMQGLELLAYFRNRAPLDDSGMPKDRFSAEMPDATLATLKIQPSEPRDSAVYFCASGLGTPNQPQHFGDGTRLSIL.

The chain couples TRBV6-1 to TRBJ1-6, with a possible D match to TRBD1 (5 bases). V was trimmed by 6 bases and J by 8 bases, leaving 14 bases between them. The germline V gene has CDR1 MNHNS and CDR2 SASEGT. The CDR3 runs 14 residues. The CDR3 DNA follows: TGTGCCAGCAGGGGGGAGGGGCACTATTCACCCCTCCACTTT. Translated: CASRGEGHYSPLHF.

Notes on this clone: One end of the junction does not line up with germline, which may come from a read error. The same CDR3 arises from other DNA sequences in this sample as well. J is TRBJ1-2 and V is TRBV2; no definite D call. Germline V lookup: CDR1 SNHLY, CDR2 FYNNEI. The CDR3 length is 12 residues. CDR3 coding DNA: TGCGCCAGCAGTGATATCAGTTATGGCTACACCTTC. Translation gives CASSDISYGYTF.

The chain has TRBV29-1 and TRBJ1-1; 11 bases line up with TRBD1. This CDR3 region has 15 residues. V was clipped by 0 bases and J by 4 bases; unmatched bases: 4. Germline V CDR1 and CDR2: SQVTM, ANQGSEA. CDR3 region: CSVEDLGQGGTEAFF. The CDR3 DNA is TGCAGCGTTGAAGACCTGGGACAGGGGGGCACTGAAGCTTTCTTT.

This clone was observed a few times. V and J are TRBV27 and TRBJ2-3, with 7 bases matching TRBD2. Looked up from germline, CDR1 is MNHEY and CDR2 is SMNVEV (reference sequence). Trimming took 6 bases from V and 1 from J; bases not matched to a gene: 13. The CDR3 is 17 amino acids. CDR3 DNA sequence: TGTGCCAGCAGGCCCCTCGGGAGCGGGGCCGGCACAGATACGCAGTATTTT. Protein sequence: CASRPLGSGAGTDTQYF.

The chain couples TRBV11-3 to TRBJ2-5; 12 positions match TRBD2. Germline assignment: CDR1 SGHNT and CDR2 YENEEA. Trimming cost V 4 bases and J 2 bases; bases outside gene matches: 8. The CDR3 is 17 residues long. The CDR3 sequence: CASSSTILAGGQETQYF. Written as DNA, the CDR3 is TGTGCCAGCAGCTCAACCATTCTAGCGGGGGGGCAAGAGACCCAGTACTTC.

The chain links TRBV6-1 to TRBJ2-1; 10 nucleotides agree with TRBD2. Germline CDR1 is MNHNS and CDR2 is SASEGT. The CDR3 consists of 15 residues. Trimming took 5 bases from V and 10 from J; bases not matched to a gene: 11. The CDR3 region is CASSSGGVVLWEQFF. In DNA, the CDR3 is TGTGCCAGCAGTAGCGGGGGGGTGGTTCTGTGGGAGCAGTTCTTC.

The chain employs TRBV9 and TRBJ2-1, with TRBD2 matching 8 bases. Trimming cost V 3 bases and J 3 bases; bases outside gene matches: 5. The CDR3 length is 15 residues. Germline V gene sequence: CDR1 SGDLS, CDR2 YYNGEE. CDR3 region: CASSASGTSYNEQFF. In nucleotides, the CDR3 is TGTGCCAGCAGCGCCTCCGGGACTAGCTACAATGAGCAGTTCTTC.

The rearrangement joins TRBV4-3 to TRBJ1-1; 7 positions match TRBD1. Looked up from germline, CDR1 is LGHNA and CDR2 is YSLEER. This CDR3 spans 14 amino acids. V lost 3 bases to trimming and J lost 1 base; unmatched junction nucleotides: 2. The CDR3: CASSQYRGNTEAFF. The CDR3 DNA reads as TGCGCCAGCAGCCAGTACAGGGGGAACACTGAAGCTTTCTTT.

The chain couples TRBV5-1 to TRBJ1-6; D might be TRBD1 (5 bases). V was trimmed by 0 bases and J by 7 bases, leaving 11 bases between them. The CDR3 runs to 15 residues. Germline values: CDR1 SGHRS, CDR2 YFSETQ. The DNA for the CDR3 is TGCGCCAGCAGCTTGGAGGCCAAGGGGAATTCACCCCTCCACTTT. This codes for CASSLEAKGNSPLHF. Drawing the rest from reference TRBV5-1 and TRBJ1-6, the complete variable domain is KAGVTQTPRYLIKTRGQQVTLSCSPISGHRSVSWYQQTPGQGLQFLFEYFSETQRNKGNFPGRFSGRQFSNSRSEMNVSTLELGDSALYLCASSLEAKGNSPLHFGNGTRLTVT.

The chain couples TRBV18 to TRBJ1-6; unclear D gene. Germline CDR1 KGHSH, CDR2 LQKENI. The CDR3 consists of 13 residues. V lost 2 bases, J lost 5 bases, and 4 bases lay in between. CDR3 amino acids: CASSPSHNSPLHF. The DNA of the CDR3 is TGTGCCAGCTCACCAAGCCATAATTCACCCCTCCACTTT.